Each of the 18 T cell receptor beta chains below was sequenced from the same sample in a study of blood T cell repertoires in COVID-19. Clones were read by immunoSEQ multiplex PCR, and TCRdb kept only the in-frame ones, dropping some. The repertoire has fewer than 90,000 clones, about four fifths of them found once; the top ten carry 6.3%. Sample: peripheral blood. The origin of the receptors is a man between 70 and 80 years old with COVID-19, enrolled during active disease.

This chain joins TRBV19 and TRBJ1-3, with a possible D match to TRBD1 (5 bases). The CDR3 is 16 amino acids. The V end lost 8 bases, the J end lost 3 bases, and 20 bases lay between the germline ends. CDR1 is LNHDA and CDR2 is SQIVND in the germline V gene (reference sequence). Here the CDR3 reads CASFSPRDGLGNTIYF. The CDR3 DNA reads TGTGCCAGTTTTTCGCCGCGGGACGGACTTGGAAACACCATATATTTT. Combining the CDR3 with reference TRBV19 and TRBJ1-3 gives the whole variable domain DGGITQSPKYLFRKEGQNVTLSCEQNLNHDAMYWYRQDPGQGLRLIYYSQIVNDFQKGDIAEGYSVSREKKESFPLTVTSAQKNPTAFYLCASFSPRDGLGNTIYFGEGSWLTVV.

This clone showed up many times. J is TRBJ2-2 and V is TRBV5-1; perhaps TRBD2 as D (6 bases). V was trimmed by 4 bases and J by 7 bases, leaving 17 bases between them. The CDR3 is made up of 15 amino acids. Germline CDR1 and CDR2: SGHRS and YFSETQ. The CDR3 here is CASSPVSGGSGELFF. CDR3 DNA: TGCGCCAGCAGCCCGGTCTCTGGGGGGAGCGGGGAGCTGTTTTTT.

This chain joins TRBV5-1 and TRBJ1-1; 11 bases line up with TRBD1. The germline CDR1 and CDR2 sequences are SGHRS and YFSETQ. Trimming took 4 bases from V and 0 from J; bases not matched to a gene: 5. The CDR3 covers 16 residues. For the CDR3, the DNA is TGCGCCAGCAGCCCCGGACAGGGGGCAATGAACACTGAAGCTTTCTTT. This translates into CASSPGQGAMNTEAFF. Using reference TRBV5-1 and TRBJ1-1 for the parts outside the CDR3, the full variable domain is KAGVTQTPRYLIKTRGQQVTLSCSPISGHRSVSWYQQTPGQGLQFLFEYFSETQRNKGNFPGRFSGRQFSNSRSEMNVSTLELGDSALYLCASSPGQGAMNTEAFFGQGTRLTVV.

The chain employs TRBV18 and TRBJ1-2, with 11 bases lining up with TRBD1. Germline V lookup: CDR1 KGHSH, CDR2 LQKENI. The V and J ends lost 1 base and 7 bases, in that order; junction bases with no gene match: 8. The CDR3 sequence is 16 residues long. CDR3 DNA: TGTGCCAGCTCACCACTCACGGGACAGGGGGTCGGTGGCTACACCTTC. This encodes CASSPLTGQGVGGYTF.

The V call is TRBV5-6, the J call TRBJ1-2, with D uncertain. The germline V gene encodes CDR1 SGHDT and CDR2 YYEEEE. The CDR3 contains 15 residues. The V gene lost 0 bases and the J gene lost 0 bases, with 9 bases spanning the gap. CDR3 DNA sequence: TGTGCCAGCAGCTTGGGGTACACCCCTAACTATGGCTACACCTTC. It translates to CASSLGYTPNYGYTF.

The genes are TRBV10-3 and TRBJ1-2; TRBD1 matches 10 bases. Germline V lookup: CDR1 ENHRY, CDR2 SYGVKD. V was pared by 7 bases and J by 4 bases, with 18 bases of the junction left unmatched. The CDR3 length is 18 residues. For the CDR3, the DNA is TGTGCCATCACCCAAGGTCTTGGACAGGGGGACGGAGGCTATGGCTACACCTTC. Residues: CAITQGLGQGDGGYGYTF.

CDR3 DNA sequence: TGTGCCAGCAGCTTGTCCTCGACAGGGGTTGGCTACACCTTC. It codes for CASSLSSTGVGYTF. The chain uses TRBV7-9 and TRBJ1-2; the match to TRBD1 covers 8 bases. There are 14 residues in the CDR3. From germline, CDR1 is SEHNR and CDR2 FQNEAQ (reference sequence). Trimming at V came to 3 bases and at J to 7 bases, leaving 7 bases not matched to a gene.

V is TRBV28 and J is TRBJ1-4; 8 positions match TRBD1. The V and J ends lost 2 bases and 8 bases, in that order; junction bases with no gene match: 4. Germline CDR1 reads MDHEN; CDR2 reads SYDVKM. This CDR3 comprises 14 residues. This chain's CDR3 is CASSLTRGREKLFF. The CDR3 DNA sequence: TGTGCCAGCAGTTTAACCAGGGGGCGGGAAAAACTGTTTTTT.

This clone was observed a handful of times. This chain joins TRBV7-9 and TRBJ1-4; 7 bases are shared with TRBD1. V dropped 5 bases and J dropped 4; count of bases not matched to a gene: 7. This CDR3 comprises 15 residues. CDR1 and CDR2 from the germline V gene are SEHNR and FQNEAQ (reference sequence). CDR3 nucleotide sequence: TGTGCCAGCAGCCCCCCCAGGGGGAGTAATGAAAAACTGTTTTTT. Amino acids: CASSPPRGSNEKLFF.

The V gene is TRBV11-2, the J gene TRBJ1-2; 7 bases are shared with TRBD1. V was pared by 5 bases and J by 7 bases, with 7 bases of the junction left unmatched. The CDR3 is made up of 13 amino acids. Germline CDR1 reads SGHAT; CDR2 reads FQNNGV. The CDR3 nucleotides are TGTGCCAGCAGCCTCGACAGGGCTCGTGGCTACACCTTC. Its protein product is CASSLDRARGYTF.

V and J are TRBV7-2 and TRBJ1-5, with no clear D. Germline values: CDR1 SGHTA, CDR2 FQGNSA. V was clipped by 3 bases and J by 4 bases, with 7 bases between them. This CDR3 is 13 amino acids long. CDR3 sequence: CASSFAANQPQHF. CDR3 sequence (DNA): TGTGCCAGCAGCTTCGCAGCGAATCAGCCCCAGCATTTT.

A single count supports this clone. This chain connects TRBV7-2 to TRBJ2-5; no clear D gene. CDR3 size: 12 residues. Germline V lookup: CDR1 SGHTA, CDR2 FQGNSA. Trimming stripped 5 bases from V and 5 bases from J, with 9 bases between. CDR3 in amino acids: CASSPNRETQYF. The CDR3 nucleotides read TGTGCCAGCAGCCCAAATCGGGAGACCCAGTACTTC.

The CDR3 DNA reads TGCGCCAGCAGCTTATTCGGAGGGACTAATGAAAAACTGTTTTTT. Its translation is CASSLFGGTNEKLFF. The J gene is TRBJ1-4, the V gene TRBV5-1; D unresolved. This CDR3 is 15 amino acids long. Germline V lookup: CDR1 SGHRS, CDR2 YFSETQ. V lost 2 bases and J lost 2, with 10 bases in between.

The chain has TRBV5-6 and TRBJ2-2, with D possibly matching TRBD1 (6 bases). Germline-derived CDR1 and CDR2 are SGHDT and YYEEEE. V lost 4 bases, J lost 5 bases, and 15 bases lay in between. The CDR3 length is 15 residues. CDR3 loop: CASSGTGFGTGELFF. CDR3 coding DNA: TGTGCCAGCAGCGGAACAGGGTTCGGGACCGGGGAGCTGTTTTTT.

This rearrangement joins TRBV5-1 to TRBJ2-3; TRBD2 aligns across 7 bases. Germline V gene sequence: CDR1 SGHRS, CDR2 YFSETQ. J lost 3 bases, V lost 3 bases, and 4 bases had no gene match. The CDR3 consists of 14 residues. The CDR3 DNA reads as TGCGCCAGCAGCTCCGGGGGGAGTACAGATACGCAGTATTTT. It yields the protein CASSSGGSTDTQYF.

V is TRBV7-5 and J is TRBJ1-2; no DNA check was done on the table's D call, TRBD1. TRBV7-5 is noted as a pseudogene. The CDR3 length is 11 residues. Here the CDR3 DNA reads TGTGCCAGAAGCTTAGCAGAAAAGTCTCTCTTC. Encoded protein: CARSLAEKSLF.

This clone was observed a few times. The chain links TRBV5-5 to TRBJ1-1; no definite D call. The V gene's germline CDR1 is SGHKS and CDR2 YYEKEE (reference sequence). The CDR3 loop spans 15 amino acids. V lost 0 bases to trimming and J lost 4 bases, with 13 bases between them. The CDR3 protein is CASSLVEALLTEAFF. CDR3 bases: TGTGCCAGCAGCTTGGTGGAGGCGCTGCTCACTGAAGCTTTCTTT.

This clone was observed a handful of times. The chain recombines TRBV30 with TRBJ2-7; D perhaps matches TRBD2 (5 bases). Deletions cut 2 bases from V and 3 bases from J, with 8 bases between. The CDR3 spans 12 residues. Germline V CDR1 and CDR2: GTSNPN, SVGIG (reference sequence). As DNA, the CDR3 is TGTGCCTGGAGTACCAGCGGCTACGAGCAGTACTTC. It is translated as CAWSTSGYEQYF.